This is a list of T cell receptor beta chains from one sample in a study of blood T cells in healthy people across ages. MiXCR was run by TCRdb on the 5' RACE reads, yielding one entry per CDR3 protein. Here the sample spans about 780,000 distinct CDR3 sequences, around 45% being singletons. The sequenced material came from blood. The receptors here all came from a man older than 75 in good health. Both conserved end residues are part of each CDR3. The D gene is left open where the match is weak. Not all rows give a size; the values are once, few, many and, for expanded clones, a class.

>TRBV7-2|NA|few|TRBJ1-2
TGTGCCAGCAGCTTCTTTCAGGGTTCGAACTATGGCTACACCTTC
CASSFFQGSNYGYTF
>TRBV7-9|NA|NA|TRBJ1-4
TGTGCCAGCAGCTTTCGGGGTTACGAAAAACTGTTTTTT
CASSFRGYEKLFF
>TRBV10-3|NA|many|TRBJ2-2
TGTGCCATCAGTGATGAGCGGAGGAACACCGGGGAGCTGTTTTTT
CAISDERRNTGELFF
>TRBV6-6|TRBD2|once|TRBJ2-1
TGTGCCAGCAGTTCCATTCGAGCGGGAGATGGGCAGTTCTTC
CASSSIRAGDGQFF
>TRBV20-1|TRBD2|many|TRBJ2-1
TGCAGCGGTGGTGGCGGGAGGGCCACCAATGAGCAGTTCTTC
CSGGGGRATNEQFF
>TRBV6-1|NA|few|TRBJ2-3
TGTGCCAGCAGTACACAGGGAAGGGGAACCACAGATACGCAGTATTTT
CASSTQGRGTTDTQYF
>TRBV20-1|TRBD2|NA|TRBJ2-7
TGCAGTGCTAGAGATCGGCGCGGGCTAGCGGACGAGCAGTACTTC
CSARDRRGLADEQYF
>TRBV20-1|NA|NA|TRBJ1-2
TGCAGTGCTATTGACTATGGCTACACCTTC
CSAIDYGYTF
>TRBV4-1|TRBD1|NA|TRBJ2-5
TGCGCCAGCAGCATGGGACAGGGTGCAGAGACCCAGTACTTC
CASSMGQGAETQYF
>TRBV7-2|TRBD2|NA|TRBJ2-3
TGTGTCAGCAGCCCTCAGACTAGCGGGAGTGGCGCAGATACGCAGTATTTT
CVSSPQTSGSGADTQYF
>TRBV7-3|TRBD1|NA|TRBJ2-7
TGTGCCAGCAGCCCCCGTGACAGGGGTGTCGATGAGCAGTACTTC
CASSPRDRGVDEQYF
>TRBV20-1|NA|NA|TRBJ2-5
TGCAGTGCTAGGGGGGTGGACCCGGAGTCGCAAGAGACCCAGTACTTC
CSARGVDPESQETQYF
>TRBV4-2|TRBD2|many|TRBJ2-7
TGTGCCAGCAGCCAAGAGTCGACTAGCGGGAGTTACGAGCAGTACTTC
CASSQESTSGSYEQYF
>TRBV24-1|NA|few|TRBJ2-3
TGTGCCACCGAAAACCCAGGGGCAGATACGCAGTATTTT
CATENPGADTQYF
>TRBV20-1|TRBD2|NA|TRBJ2-1
TGCAGTGCTAGTGATCCGGGAGGGCCGAATGAGCAGTTCTTC
CSASDPGGPNEQFF
>TRBV12-3/TRBV12-4|TRBD2|NA|TRBJ2-3
TGTGCCAGCTCCAAAGCGGGAGGAGCCCCAGATACGCAGTATTTT
CASSKAGGAPDTQYF
>TRBV20-1|NA|NA|TRBJ1-2
TGCAGTGCTAGCCCCATAAAAAACTATGGCTACACCTTC
CSASPIKNYGYTF
>TRBV27|NA|NA|TRBJ2-7
TGTGCCAGCAGTCTATACGGGTCGACTGGCTACGAGCAGTACTTC
CASSLYGSTGYEQYF
>TRBV7-9|NA|NA|TRBJ2-1
TGTACCAGCACCCAGGGGGGGGTTGCCTACAATGAGCAGTTCTTC
CTSTQGGVAYNEQFF
>TRBV11-2|NA|NA|TRBJ2-7
TGTGCCAGCAGCCTAGCCGGTGGACAGAGCTCCTACGGGCAGTACTTC
CASSLAGGQSSYGQYF
>TRBV2|NA|few|TRBJ2-3
TGTGCCAGTTCCCGGGACCTAAGCGGTGATACGCAGTATTTT
CASSRDLSGDTQYF
>TRBV21-1|NA|NA|TRBJ2-5
TGTGCCAGCAGCAGGGGGACCAACTTTGAGACCCAGTACTTC
CASSRGTNFETQYF
>TRBV7-2|NA|NA|TRBJ2-5
TGTGCCAGCAGCTTAGTAGAGCGATACCCCCCACAAGAGACCCAGTACTTC
CASSLVERYPPQETQYF
>TRBV7-2|NA|NA|TRBJ2-1
TGTGCCAGCAGCTTATCCCGGCGGACGTACAATGAGCAGTTCTTC
CASSLSRRTYNEQFF
>TRBV12-3/TRBV12-4|TRBD2|few|TRBJ2-7
TGTGCCAGCAGTATCAACCCGGGACTAGCGGACAATGAGCAGTACTTC
CASSINPGLADNEQYF
>TRBV4-3|NA|few|TRBJ2-5
TGCGCCAGCAGCCAAGATATGATGGATGAGCAGTACTTC
CASSQDMMDEQYF